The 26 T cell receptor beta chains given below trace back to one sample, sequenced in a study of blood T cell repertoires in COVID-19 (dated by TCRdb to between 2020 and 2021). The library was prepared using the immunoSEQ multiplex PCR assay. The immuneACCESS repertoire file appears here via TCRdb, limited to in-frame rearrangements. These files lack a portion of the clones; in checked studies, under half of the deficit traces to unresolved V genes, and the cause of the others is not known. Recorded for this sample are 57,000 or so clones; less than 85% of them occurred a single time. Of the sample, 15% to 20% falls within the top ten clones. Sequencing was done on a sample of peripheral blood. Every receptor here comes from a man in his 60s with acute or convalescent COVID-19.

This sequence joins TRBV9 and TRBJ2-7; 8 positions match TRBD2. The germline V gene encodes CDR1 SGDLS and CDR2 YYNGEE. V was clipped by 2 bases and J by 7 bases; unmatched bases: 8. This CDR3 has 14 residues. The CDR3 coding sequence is TGTGCCAGCAGCGTGGGGACTAGGGGGGGGGAGCAGTACTTC. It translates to CASSVGTRGGEQYF.

The CDR3 here is CASSILAGGSYEQYF. The CDR3 nucleotides are TGTGCCAGTAGTATACTAGCGGGAGGGAGCTACGAGCAGTACTTC. The V gene is TRBV19, the J gene TRBJ2-7; 12 bases align to TRBD2. This CDR3 has 15 residues. CDR1 and CDR2 (germline): LNHDA, SQIVND (reference sequence). V was pared by 2 bases and J by 3 bases, with 2 bases of the junction left unmatched.

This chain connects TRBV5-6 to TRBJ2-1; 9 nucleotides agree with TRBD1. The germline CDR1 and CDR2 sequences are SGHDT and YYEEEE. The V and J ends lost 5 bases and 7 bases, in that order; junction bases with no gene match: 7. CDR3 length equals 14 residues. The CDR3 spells CASRRGQGTNEQFF. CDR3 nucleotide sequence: TGTGCCAGCAGGCGGGGACAGGGCACTAATGAGCAGTTCTTC.

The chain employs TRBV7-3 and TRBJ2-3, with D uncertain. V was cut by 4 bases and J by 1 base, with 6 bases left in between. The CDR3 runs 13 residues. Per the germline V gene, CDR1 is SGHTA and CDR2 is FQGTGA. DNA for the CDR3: TGTGCCAGCAGCTCGCAGGGCACAGATACGCAGTATTTT. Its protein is CASSSQGTDTQYF.

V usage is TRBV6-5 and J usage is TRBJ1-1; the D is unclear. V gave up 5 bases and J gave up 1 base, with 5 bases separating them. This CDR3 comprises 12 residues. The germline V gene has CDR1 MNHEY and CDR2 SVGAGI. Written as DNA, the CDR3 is TGTGCCAGCAGTCGACAGAACACTGAAGCTTTCTTT. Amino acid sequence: CASSRQNTEAFF.

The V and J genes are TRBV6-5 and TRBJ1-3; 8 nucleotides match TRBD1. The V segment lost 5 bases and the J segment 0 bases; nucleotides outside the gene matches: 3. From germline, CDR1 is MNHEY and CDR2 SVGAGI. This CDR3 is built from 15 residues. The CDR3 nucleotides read TGTGCCAGCAGTAACGACAGGGGCTCTGGAAACACCATATATTTT. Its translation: CASSNDRGSGNTIYF.

CDR3 sequence: CASSESGLRSNEQFF. The CDR3, as DNA: TGTGCCAGCAGTGAGAGCGGGTTACGAAGTAATGAGCAGTTCTTC. The rearrangement uses TRBV11-3 and TRBJ2-1; D may be TRBD2 (6 bases). Trimming shortened V by 6 bases and J by 7 bases, and 19 bases separated the two germline ends. The CDR3 has 15 amino acids. CDR1 is SGHNT and CDR2 is YENEEA in the germline V gene.

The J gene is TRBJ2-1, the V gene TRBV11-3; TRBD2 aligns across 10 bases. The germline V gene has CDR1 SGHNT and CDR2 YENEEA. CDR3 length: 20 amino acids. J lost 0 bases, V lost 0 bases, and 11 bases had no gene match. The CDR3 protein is CASSLEQGLATASSYNEQFF. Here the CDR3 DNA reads TGTGCCAGCAGCTTAGAGCAGGGACTAGCGACAGCAAGCTCCTACAATGAGCAGTTCTTC.

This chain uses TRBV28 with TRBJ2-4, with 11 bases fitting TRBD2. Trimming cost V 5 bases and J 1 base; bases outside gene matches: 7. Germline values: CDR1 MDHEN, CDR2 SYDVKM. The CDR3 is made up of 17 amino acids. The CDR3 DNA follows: TGTGCCAGCAGTGTACCGACTAGCGGGACTGCCAAAAACATTCAGTACTTC. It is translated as CASSVPTSGTAKNIQYF. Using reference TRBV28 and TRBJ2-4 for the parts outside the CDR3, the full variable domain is DVKVTQSSRYLVKRTGEKVFLECVQDMDHENMFWYRQDPGLGLRLIYFSYDVKMKEKGDIPEGYSVSREKKERFSLILESASTNQTSMYLCASSVPTSGTAKNIQYFGAGTRLSVL.

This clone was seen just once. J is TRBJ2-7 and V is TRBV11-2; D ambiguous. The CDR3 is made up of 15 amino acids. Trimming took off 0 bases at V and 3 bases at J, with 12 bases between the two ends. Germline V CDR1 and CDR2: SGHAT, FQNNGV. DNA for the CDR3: TGTGCCAGCAGCTTAGATCTGGCCAGGATCTACGAGCAGTACTTC. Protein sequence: CASSLDLARIYEQYF.

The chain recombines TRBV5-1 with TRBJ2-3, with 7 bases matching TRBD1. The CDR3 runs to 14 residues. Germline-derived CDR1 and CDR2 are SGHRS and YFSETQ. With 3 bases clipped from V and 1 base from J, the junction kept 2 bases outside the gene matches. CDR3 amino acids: CASSWGQRTDTQYF. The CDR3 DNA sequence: TGCGCCAGCAGCTGGGGACAGCGCACAGATACGCAGTATTTT.

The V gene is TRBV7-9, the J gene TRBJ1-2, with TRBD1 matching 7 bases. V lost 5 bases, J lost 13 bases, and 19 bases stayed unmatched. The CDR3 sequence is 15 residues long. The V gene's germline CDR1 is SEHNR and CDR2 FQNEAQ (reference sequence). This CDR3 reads CASSPRGGQIYMGTF. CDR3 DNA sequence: TGTGCCAGCAGCCCGCGGGGGGGACAGATATATATGGGCACCTTC.

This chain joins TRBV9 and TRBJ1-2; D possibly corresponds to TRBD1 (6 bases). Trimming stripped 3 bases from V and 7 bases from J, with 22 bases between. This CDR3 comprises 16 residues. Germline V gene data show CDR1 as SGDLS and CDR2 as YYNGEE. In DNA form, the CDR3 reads TGTGCCAGCAGCGATCCGGTCCGAGGACAGTACTTTGGCTACACCTTC. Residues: CASSDPVRGQYFGYTF.

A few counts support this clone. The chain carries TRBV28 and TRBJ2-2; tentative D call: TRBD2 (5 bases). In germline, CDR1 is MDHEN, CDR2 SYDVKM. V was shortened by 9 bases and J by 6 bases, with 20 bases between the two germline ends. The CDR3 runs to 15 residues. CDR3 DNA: TGTGCCAGTCAAAGCAGCGGCCTTTGGGCCGGGGAGCTGTTTTTT. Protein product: CASQSSGLWAGELFF.

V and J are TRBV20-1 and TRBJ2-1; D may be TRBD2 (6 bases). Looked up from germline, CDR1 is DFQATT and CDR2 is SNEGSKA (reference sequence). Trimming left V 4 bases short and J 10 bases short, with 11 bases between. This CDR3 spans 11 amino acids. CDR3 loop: CSATSAWEQFF. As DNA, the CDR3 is TGCAGTGCTACTAGCGCTTGGGAGCAGTTCTTC.

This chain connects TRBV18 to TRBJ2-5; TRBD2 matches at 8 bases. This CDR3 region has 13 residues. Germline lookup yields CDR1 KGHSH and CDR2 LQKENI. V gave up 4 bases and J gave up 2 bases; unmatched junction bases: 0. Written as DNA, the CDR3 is TGTGCCAGCTCACGCGGGGGGCAAGAGACCCAGTACTTC. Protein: CASSRGGQETQYF.

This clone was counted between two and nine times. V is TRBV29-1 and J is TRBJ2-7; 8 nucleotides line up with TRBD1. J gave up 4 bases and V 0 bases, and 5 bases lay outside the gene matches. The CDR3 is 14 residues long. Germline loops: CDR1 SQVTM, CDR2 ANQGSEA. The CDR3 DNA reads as TGCAGCGTTGAAGAGAGGGGACAGGAGTACGAGCAGTACTTC. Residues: CSVEERGQEYEQYF.

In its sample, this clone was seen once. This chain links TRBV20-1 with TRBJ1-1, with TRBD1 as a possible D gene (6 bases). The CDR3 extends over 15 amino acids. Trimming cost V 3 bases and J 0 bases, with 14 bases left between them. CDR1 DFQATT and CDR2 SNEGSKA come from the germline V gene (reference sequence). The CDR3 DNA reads TGCAGTGCTAGTAGTTGGACAGACATGAACACTGAAGCTTTCTTT. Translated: CSASSWTDMNTEAFF.

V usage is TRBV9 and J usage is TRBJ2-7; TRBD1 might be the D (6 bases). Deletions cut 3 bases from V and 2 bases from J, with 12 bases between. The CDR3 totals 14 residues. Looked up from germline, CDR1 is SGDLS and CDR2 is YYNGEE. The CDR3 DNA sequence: TGTGCCAGCAGCGCCTGGGACACCCCCTACGAGCAGTACTTC. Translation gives CASSAWDTPYEQYF.

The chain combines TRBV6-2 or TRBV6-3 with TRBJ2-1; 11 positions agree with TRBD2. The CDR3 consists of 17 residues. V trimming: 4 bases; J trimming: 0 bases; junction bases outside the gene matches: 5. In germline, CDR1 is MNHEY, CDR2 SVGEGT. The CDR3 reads CASSSGTSGRSYNEQFF. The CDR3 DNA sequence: TGTGCCAGCAGTTCCGGGACTAGCGGACGCTCCTACAATGAGCAGTTCTTC.

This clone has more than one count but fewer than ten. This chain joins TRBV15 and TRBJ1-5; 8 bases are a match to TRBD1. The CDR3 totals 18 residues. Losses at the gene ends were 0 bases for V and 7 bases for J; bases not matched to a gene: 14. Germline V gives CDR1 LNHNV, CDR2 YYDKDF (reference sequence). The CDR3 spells CATSRESQGARFRQPQHF. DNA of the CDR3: TGTGCCACCAGCAGAGAATCTCAGGGGGCGCGATTCAGGCAGCCCCAGCATTTT.

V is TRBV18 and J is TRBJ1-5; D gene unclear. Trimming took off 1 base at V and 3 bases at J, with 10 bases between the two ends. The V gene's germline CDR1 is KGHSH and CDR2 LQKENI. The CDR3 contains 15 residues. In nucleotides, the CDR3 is TGTGCCAGCTCACCACGAGAGGTGGACAATCAGCCCCAGCATTTT. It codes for CASSPREVDNQPQHF.

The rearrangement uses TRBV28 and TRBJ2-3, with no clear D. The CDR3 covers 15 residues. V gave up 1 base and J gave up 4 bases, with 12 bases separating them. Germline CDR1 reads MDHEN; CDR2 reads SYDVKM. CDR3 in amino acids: CASSLFSRIADTQYF. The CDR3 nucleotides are TGTGCCAGCAGTTTATTTTCGCGGATCGCAGATACGCAGTATTTT. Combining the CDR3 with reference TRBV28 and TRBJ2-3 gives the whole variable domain DVKVTQSSRYLVKRTGEKVFLECVQDMDHENMFWYRQDPGLGLRLIYFSYDVKMKEKGDIPEGYSVSREKKERFSLILESASTNQTSMYLCASSLFSRIADTQYFGPGTRLTVL.

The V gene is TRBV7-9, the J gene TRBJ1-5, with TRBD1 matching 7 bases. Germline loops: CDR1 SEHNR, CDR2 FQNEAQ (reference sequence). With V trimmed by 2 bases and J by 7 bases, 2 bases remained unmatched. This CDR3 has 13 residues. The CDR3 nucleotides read TGTGCCAGCAGCTTACAGGGGGAGCAGCCCCAGCATTTT. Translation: CASSLQGEQPQHF.

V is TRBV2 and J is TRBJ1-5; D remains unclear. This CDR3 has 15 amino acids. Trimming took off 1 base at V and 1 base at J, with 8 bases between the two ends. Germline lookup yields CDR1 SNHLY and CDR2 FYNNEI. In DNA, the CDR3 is TGTGCCAGCAGTGAAGGCCCGGAGAGCAATCAGCCCCAGCATTTT. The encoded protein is CASSEGPESNQPQHF. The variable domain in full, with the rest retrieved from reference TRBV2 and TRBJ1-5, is EPEVTQTPSHQVTQMGQEVILRCVPISNHLYFYWYRQILGQKVEFLVSFYNNEISEKSEIFDDQFSVERPDGSNFTLKIRSTKLEDSAMYFCASSEGPESNQPQHFGDGTRLSIL.

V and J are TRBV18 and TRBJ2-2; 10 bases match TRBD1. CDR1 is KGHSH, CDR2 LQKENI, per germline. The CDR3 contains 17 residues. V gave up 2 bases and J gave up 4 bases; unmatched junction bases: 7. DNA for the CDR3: TGTGCCAGCTCACCAGAGGCGACAGGGGGCCTCACCGGGGAGCTGTTTTTT. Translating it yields CASSPEATGGLTGELFF.